This T cell receptor beta chain was recorded in a study of T cells in Graves' hyperthyroidism and ophthalmopathy. On the study more broadly: Peripheral blood was obtained at initial diagnosis, preceding any treatment.

What was amplified from RNA transcripts were TCR beta CDR3 regions. Researchers ran a first-round RT-PCR on the TCR CDR3 using the HTBI primer set. TCRdb itself ran the multiplex PCR reads through MiXCR, one entry per CDR3 protein. Of 200,000 to 250,000 distinct CDR3 sequences listed, around 15% are singletons. Investigators excluded patients with uncontrolled infection, other autoimmune disease, pregnancy or lactation. The study based diagnoses on clinical symptoms, serum thyroxine and TRAb, thyroid ultrasound and orbital computed tomography. Looked up from germline, CDR1 is MDHEN and CDR2 is SYDVKM. Unmatched junction bases numbered 12, after V lost 3 bases and J lost 7 bases. The CDR3 consists of 16 residues.

Sequencing was carried out using blood. The V call is TRBV28, the J call TRBJ1-5; 7 bases fit TRBD1. The clonotype was recovered from a woman younger than 35 with Graves' ophthalmopathy. For the CDR3, the DNA is TGTGCCAGCAGTTTTAGGGCAGGGGGAAGTCGGCAGCCCCAGCATTTT. It codes for CASSFRAGGSRQPQHF.